Below are 7 T cell receptor beta chains sequenced from a single sample in a study of shared clonotypes between healthy human individuals. Some clones are missing from TCRdb's copy, which holds only in-frame ones; the method was immunoSEQ multiplex PCR. The sample yields some 2.1 million clones, about 95% seen once. The specimen was naive CD4+ T cells sorted from blood. Subset of the sample: CD45RA+ positively selected. These receptors all stem from a man aged 18 to 30 in good health.

The rearrangement uses TRBV11-2 and TRBJ2-2, with D hard to call. CDR1 and CDR2 (germline): SGHAT, FQNNGV. This CDR3 contains 16 residues. The V end was cut by 4 bases, the J end by 3 bases, with 15 bases between. CDR3 sequence reads: CASSSLKRPYTGELFF. The CDR3 coding sequence is TGTGCCAGCAGCTCCTTAAAACGACCTTACACCGGGGAGCTGTTTTTT.

This clone has just one count. The genes are TRBV21-1 and TRBJ2-7; the table's D call, TRBD2, was not checked against the DNA. TRBV21-1 is a known pseudogene. This CDR3 has 18 residues. CDR3 protein: CASSKVRRSGRDPYEQYF. The CDR3 DNA follows: TGTGCCAGCAGCAAAGTGAGGAGGAGCGGGAGGGATCCCTACGAGCAGTACTTC.

The sample holds one count of this clone. At the DNA level, this CDR3 is encoded by other sequences in the same sample as well. The chain joins TRBV2 to TRBJ2-5; D ambiguous. The ends were cut back, 4 bases at V and 2 bases at J, with 8 bases in the middle. Germline V gene data show CDR1 as SNHLY and CDR2 as FYNNEI. The CDR3 is made up of 13 amino acids. The CDR3 here is CASSVQTQETQYF. As DNA, the CDR3 is TGTGCCAGCAGTGTCCAGACACAAGAGACCCAGTACTTC.

The CDR3 reads CASSVIDRQPQHF. The CDR3 DNA is TGTGCCAGCAGTGTAATAGATCGTCAGCCCCAGCATTTT. The chain combines TRBV2 with TRBJ1-5; D remains unclear. Germline V gene data show CDR1 as SNHLY and CDR2 as FYNNEI. This CDR3 has 13 amino acids. The germline V and J ends were trimmed by 4 bases and 6 bases, with 10 bases remaining between them.

The V and J genes are TRBV14 and TRBJ2-2; D is unclear. The ends were cut back, 4 bases at V and 2 bases at J, with 17 bases in the middle. This CDR3 comprises 17 residues. In germline, CDR1 is SGHDN, CDR2 FVKESK. For the CDR3, the DNA is TGTGCCAGCAGCCGCCTGGGCCCTATTTATAACACCGGGGAGCTGTTTTTT. Its protein product is CASSRLGPIYNTGELFF.

The V call is TRBV28, the J call TRBJ1-5; no definite D call. The germline V gene has CDR1 MDHEN and CDR2 SYDVKM. V was pared by 2 bases and J by 0 bases, with 11 bases between. The CDR3 extends over 16 amino acids. In nucleotides, the CDR3 is TGTGCCAGCAGTTTAGTTGGGGAGGTTAGCAATCAGCCCCAGCATTTT. It is translated as CASSLVGEVSNQPQHF.

The chain has TRBV5-1 and TRBJ1-4, with D maybe TRBD1 (5 bases). Germline V gives CDR1 SGHRS, CDR2 YFSETQ. There are 14 residues in the CDR3. Trimming stripped 0 bases from V and 13 bases from J, with 16 bases between. CDR3 loop: CASSLGSDSVTLFF. As DNA, the CDR3 is TGCGCCAGCAGCTTGGGTAGTGACAGCGTTACACTGTTTTTT.